Detailed here is one T cell receptor (beta chain). No antigen is known for it. This sample is part of a study of T cell responses to AZD1222 COVID-19 vaccine. Study results and caveats: As reported, nearly half of all spike-specific TCRs target variant regions that are unmutated. After two AZD1222 doses, spike-specific TCR breadth and depth rose versus day 0. No repertoire was sampled before or during the peak T cell response, only after it.

Trimming took 8 bases from V and 2 from J, leaving 11 bases between them. CDR3 length: 13 residues. The germline CDR1 and CDR2 sequences are KGHDR and SFDVKD. Profiled with immunoSEQ multiplex PCR; TCRdb holds only in-frame clones, not every one. The table records about 130,000 clones, 80% to 90% of them present only once. This chain uses TRBV24-1 with TRBJ1-1; weak D call: TRBD1 (5 bases). The source was peripheral blood, collected on day 0 of AZD1222 vaccination. This clonotype originated in an adult in good health. The CDR3 DNA reads TGTGCCACCACACGGGGGAGAAACACTGAAGCTTTCTTT. This codes for CATTRGRNTEAFF.